One sample yielded the 21 T cell receptor beta chains listed below, sequenced in a study of patients and donors after allogeneic stem cell transplantation. Using its own MiXCR run on the RT-PCR reads, TCRdb lists one record per CDR3 protein. The sample lists about 400,000 distinct CDR3 sequences, about a sixth occurring once. Sequences were obtained from blood, either unsorted or a sorted T cell fraction (not recorded which). All receptors come from a human donor who was either an allogeneic HSCT recipient or a stem cell or donor lymphocyte infusion donor (not recorded which). It is not recorded whose cells these are; they may come from a transplant donor.

This clonotype has ten or more counts. CDR3 bases: TGTGCCAGCAGCTTAAGGCCCAGCACAGATACGCAGTATTTT. Its translation: CASSLRPSTDTQYF. V gene TRBV7-3 combines with J gene TRBJ2-3; D gene unclear. V lost 1 base, J lost 0 bases, and 5 bases lay in between. This CDR3 is 14 amino acids long. Germline-derived CDR1 and CDR2 are SGHTA and FQGTGA.

The chain links TRBV20-1 to TRBJ2-1; 10 bases are a match to TRBD2. Germline assignment: CDR1 DFQATT and CDR2 SNEGSKA (reference sequence). V lost 2 bases, J lost 5 bases, and 3 bases stayed unmatched. The CDR3 contains 14 residues. DNA for the CDR3: TGCAGTGCTAGAATAGCGGGGGGACACAATGAGCAGTTCTTC. Protein: CSARIAGGHNEQFF.

Only a few counts were recorded for this clonotype. The J gene is TRBJ1-3, the V gene TRBV7-8; tentative D call: TRBD1 (5 bases). V lost 4 bases and J lost 0, with 10 bases in between. The V gene's germline CDR1 is SGHVS and CDR2 FQNEAQ. The CDR3 runs 15 residues. For the CDR3, the DNA is TGTGCCAGCAGCTCCGGACATCTCTCTGGAAACACCATATATTTT. Amino acid sequence: CASSSGHLSGNTIYF.

This chain joins TRBV5-1 and TRBJ2-2; 13 positions match TRBD2. Per the germline V gene, CDR1 is SGHRS and CDR2 is YFSETQ. Trimming removed 4 bases from V and 6 bases from J; junction bases left unmatched: 6. The CDR3 is 16 residues long. The CDR3 DNA is TGCGCCAGCAGCCCAACTAGCGGGGGGGCCTCCGGGGAGCTGTTTTTT. Residues: CASSPTSGGASGELFF.

This clonotype was found many times. In DNA form, the CDR3 reads TGTGCCAGCAGCTTAGGTAGTAGGACAGGGATCTACGAGCAGTACTTC. Translation gives CASSLGSRTGIYEQYF. V is TRBV7-6 and J is TRBJ2-7; 8 bases agree with TRBD1. Losses at the gene ends were 1 base for V and 3 bases for J; bases not matched to a gene: 8. Germline CDR1 SGHVS, CDR2 FNYEAQ. The length of the CDR3 is 16 residues.

The chain combines TRBV7-9 with TRBJ1-1; D is unresolved. Germline V gives CDR1 SEHNR, CDR2 FQNEAQ (reference sequence). The CDR3 is made up of 15 amino acids. The V gene lost 3 bases and the J gene lost 0 bases, with 11 bases spanning the gap. In DNA form, the CDR3 reads TGTGCCAGCAGCTTTGCGATGGGGTTGAACACTGAAGCTTTCTTT. Its protein product is CASSFAMGLNTEAFF.

The CDR3 coding sequence is TGCAGTGCTAGAGATTGGGACCCCACAGATACGCAGTATTTT. Residues: CSARDWDPTDTQYF. The rearrangement uses TRBV20-1 and TRBJ2-3; D is perhaps TRBD1 or TRBD2 (5 bases each). Trimming removed 0 bases at V and 2 bases at J, with 9 bases between. CDR3 length: 14 amino acids. The V gene's germline CDR1 is DFQATT and CDR2 SNEGSKA (reference sequence).

This clonotype was seen only a few times. The chain recombines TRBV24-1 with TRBJ2-7; D is possibly TRBD2 (5 bases). Germline CDR1 is KGHDR and CDR2 is SFDVKD. V gave up 3 bases and J gave up 13 bases, with 18 bases separating them. The CDR3 contains 13 residues. CDR3 sequence (DNA): TGTGCCACCAGTGATACGATGAGACGGAGGAAATACTTC. This gives the protein CATSDTMRRRKYF.

This clonotype was seen a handful of times. The chain employs TRBV4-1 and TRBJ2-7, with D uncertain. The CDR3 runs 19 residues. Germline V CDR1 and CDR2: MGHRA, YSYEKL. The ends were cut back, 0 bases at V and 0 bases at J, with 21 bases in the middle. The chain's CDR3 is CASSQDPLITAFSSYEQYF. The CDR3, as DNA: TGCGCCAGCAGCCAAGACCCGCTTATAACAGCATTTAGCTCCTACGAGCAGTACTTC.

A few counts support this clonotype. V gene TRBV12-3 or TRBV12-4 combines with J gene TRBJ2-2, with D maybe TRBD1 (6 bases). The CDR3 totals 15 residues. Trimming cost V 7 bases and J 6 bases, with 18 bases left between them. CDR3 nucleotide sequence: TGTGCCAGCACCTGGGGGCAGGTGGGCGCCGGGGAGCTGTTTTTT. This encodes CASTWGQVGAGELFF.

This CDR3 reads CASSFGTGTYEQYF. CDR3 nucleotide sequence: TGCGCCAGCAGCTTTGGGACAGGAACCTACGAGCAGTACTTC. The chain combines TRBV5-1 with TRBJ2-7; the match to TRBD1 covers 8 bases. The CDR3 consists of 14 residues. V was pared by 2 bases and J by 2 bases, with 3 bases of the junction left unmatched. From germline, CDR1 is SGHRS and CDR2 YFSETQ.

This clonotype was observed at least ten times. The genes are TRBV24-1 and TRBJ1-1, with D perhaps TRBD1 (5 bases). The CDR3 is made up of 14 amino acids. Trimming removed 5 bases from V and 1 base from J, with 10 bases in between. The germline V gene has CDR1 KGHDR and CDR2 SFDVKD. The CDR3 DNA is TGTGCCACCAGTGCCAGGGAGACGAACACTGAAGCTTTCTTT. The encoded protein is CATSARETNTEAFF.

The chain combines TRBV19 with TRBJ2-5, with D maybe TRBD2 (6 bases). The V end was cut by 1 base, the J end by 5 bases, with 11 bases between. Germline V gives CDR1 LNHDA, CDR2 SQIVND (reference sequence). This CDR3 contains 14 residues. The CDR3 bases are TGTGCCAGTAGTATAGTCGGGACTGGGGAGACCCAGTACTTC. It specifies CASSIVGTGETQYF.

This chain connects TRBV11-2 to TRBJ1-2; TRBD1 aligns across 7 bases. Trimming took 1 base from V and 6 from J; bases not matched to a gene: 11. CDR3 length equals 16 residues. CDR1 is SGHAT, CDR2 FQNNGV, per germline. CDR3 nucleotides: TGTGCCAGCAGCTTAGGGGAGGGGGCGCGAAGGAATGGCTACACCTTC. It yields the protein CASSLGEGARRNGYTF.

DNA of the CDR3: TGTGCCAGCGGCGAAACGGCGGCCGTTTTCAATGAGCAGTTCTTC. It specifies CASGETAAVFNEQFF. V usage is TRBV6-1 and J usage is TRBJ2-1; D gene uncertain. Germline assignment: CDR1 MNHNS and CDR2 SASEGT. V was trimmed by 8 bases and J by 6 bases, leaving 20 bases between them. The CDR3 is made up of 15 amino acids.

The V gene is TRBV6-5, the J gene TRBJ2-7; 9 nucleotides line up with TRBD1. The CDR3 is made up of 14 amino acids. V was pared by 2 bases and J by 4 bases, with 3 bases of the junction left unmatched. CDR1 is MNHEY and CDR2 is SVGAGI in the germline V gene. For the CDR3, the DNA is TGTGCCAGCAGTTACGGGACAGGGCCATACGAGCAGTACTTC. It codes for CASSYGTGPYEQYF.

This clonotype was observed a few times. The chain is built from TRBV6-1 and TRBJ1-5; unclear D gene. CDR1 and CDR2 from the germline V gene are MNHNS and SASEGT. The V and J ends lost 5 bases and 3 bases respectively, with 11 bases between them. The CDR3 covers 14 residues. In nucleotides, the CDR3 is TGTGCCAGCAGTAAATTTGGGCCCAATCAGCCCCAGCATTTT. As protein: CASSKFGPNQPQHF.

This clonotype has a handful of counts. This sequence joins TRBV11-2 and TRBJ2-5; D is uncertain. V shed 5 bases and J shed 5 bases, with 15 bases lying between them. Germline CDR1 reads SGHAT; CDR2 reads FQNNGV. CDR3 length equals 14 residues. CDR3 DNA sequence: TGTGCCAGCAGCATCCGGGTGGGTCGCGAGACCCAGTACTTC. Translation gives CASSIRVGRETQYF.

This clonotype was picked up a small number of times. The rearrangement uses TRBV10-3 and TRBJ2-2; TRBD2 agrees at 13 bases. V was clipped by 4 bases and J by 5 bases; unmatched bases: 1. Germline V gives CDR1 ENHRY, CDR2 SYGVKD. The CDR3 runs to 15 residues. The CDR3 is CAISGTSGSTGELFF. DNA for the CDR3: TGTGCCATCAGTGGGACTAGCGGGAGTACCGGGGAGCTGTTTTTT.

The chain joins TRBV21-1 to TRBJ1-2. TRBV21-1 is classified as a pseudogene. The CDR3 is made up of 16 amino acids. This CDR3 reads CASSKEPDWASYGYTF. In DNA form, the CDR3 reads TGTGCCAGCAGCAAAGAACCGGACTGGGCTTCTTATGGCTACACCTTC.

This clonotype was picked up a small number of times. The chain links TRBV7-9 to TRBJ2-1; 9 nucleotides agree with TRBD2. CDR3 length: 17 residues. The germline CDR1 and CDR2 sequences are SEHNR and FQNEAQ (reference sequence). Trimming at V came to 4 bases and at J to 10 bases, leaving 17 bases not matched to a gene. The CDR3 DNA sequence: TGTGCCAGCAGCTCCCGACGAGGCGGGAGGGAGGTGATGGAGCAGTTCTTC. It codes for CASSSRRGGREVMEQFF.